Included here is one T cell receptor (beta chain) sequence, with context. Which antigen it targets is not known. No much larger clonotype is one base removed from it; base qualities were not supplied. V lost 7 bases and J lost 8 bases, and the count of bases not matched to a germline gene is 9. There are 13 amino acids in the CDR3, from cysteine to phenylalanine inclusive. The retained sequence is limited to the CDR3, 39 bases, with the frame set at the first base. CDR1 and CDR2 are drawn from the germline V gene: SQVTM, ANQGSEA. This entry is derived from a study of OX40 agonist ivuxolimab in advanced cancers. For context, the study as a whole: Ivuxolimab was a fully human IgG2 agonistic monoclonal antibody targeting the costimulatory receptor OX40 (CD134). Peripheral TCRbeta sequencing was intended to test whether TCR sequence diversity was altered and clonal T-cell expansion was caused by ivuxolimab. Intravenous ivuxolimab was administered to patients every 2 weeks at six dose levels: 0.01, 0.1, 0.3, 1.5, 3 and 10 mg/kg. The monotherapy dose-escalation portion (N of about 50 patients) of the phase I ivuxolimab trial is reported in the paper. Of the approximately 54 dose-escalation patients, hepatocellular carcinoma was present in roughly 19, melanoma in around 15, renal cell carcinoma in 9 and head and neck cancer in 9. Prior anti-PD-1, anti-PD-L1 or anti-CTLA-4 therapy was permitted, and checkpoint inhibitors had been received by less than 45% of dose-escalation patients. In the dose-escalation cohort, 70% to 85% of patients were male, and the mean age was approximately 64 years, with a range of about 20 to 79. Partial responses were achieved by three dose-escalation patients, of whom one had hepatocellular carcinoma and two had cutaneous melanoma.

The research as a whole found: Low levels of normalized T-cell clonal expansion were also shown by some nonresponding patients. The antigen specificity of the clonally expanded peripheral T cells was not determined. After ivuxolimab, CD8+ T cells had more expanded clones than CD4+ T cells on average. At doses of 0.1 to 3.0 mg/kg, clonal expansion of both CD4+ and CD8+ blood T cells was observed from baseline to week 6. In the 0.1-3.0 mg/kg groups, partial responders had among the lowest normalized peripheral clonal expansion, particularly in CD8+ T cells.

The trial excluded patients who had a history of autoimmune disease or who were on systemic immunosuppression. In every dose cohort, peripheral blood was drawn for TCR sequencing at baseline, cycle 4 day 1, and cycle 7 day 1. Samples were obtained from an open-label, multicenter, first-in-human phase I dose-escalation trial of ivuxolimab. Adults with locally advanced or metastatic head and neck squamous cell, hepatocellular, melanoma or renal cell carcinoma were enrolled in the trial. Before TCR sequencing, CD4+ and CD8+ T cells were separately sorted from peripheral blood. Genomic DNA was extracted from sorted cells for sequencing of the TCRbeta CDR3 region. TCRbeta CDR3 regions were sequenced using the immunoSEQ Assay. TCRdb holds this immuneACCESS table with in-frame rearrangements only. Some clones are missing; in checked studies, unresolved V genes explain under half, and the rest has no known cause. For this sample the table gives about 27,000 clones, of which roughly four fifths were detected only once. The ten largest make up approximately 30% of the sample.

The source was CD4+ or CD8+ T cells sorted from blood, collected in a trial of the OX40 agonist ivuxolimab. The clonotype was recovered from an adult with an advanced solid tumor such as melanoma, head and neck, liver or kidney cancer. This sequence uses TRBV29-1 and TRBJ1-3, with 9 bases matching TRBD1. CDR3 reads: CSEIRDRVDTIYF. The nucleotide sequence is TGCAGCGAGATCCGGGACAGGGTAGACACCATATATTTT.